This T cell receptor (beta chain) was recorded in a study of radiation and T cells in renal cell carcinoma. Study-wide background: Nephrectomy followed 15 Gy stereotactic body radiation by 4 weeks.

The study, taken as a whole, reports: In blood, top tumor clones expanded by 2 weeks, shrinking by 4.

Time point meaning: blood 2 weeks post-SBRT. Noted treatment: 15 Gy SBRT to primary tumor, nephrectomy 4 weeks later. Radiation-treated patients gave blood at baseline, week 2 and week 4. The method was immunoSEQ multiplex PCR; TCRdb's version includes in-frame clones alone and lacks a portion of them. The sample comprises more than 95,000 clones, about four fifths of which are singletons, and 5.8% rests with the top ten. V lost 5 bases to trimming and J lost 1 base; unmatched junction nucleotides: 1. The CDR3 sequence is 13 residues long. CDR1 SGHTA and CDR2 FQGNSA come from the germline V gene. There are a few counts of this clone. Its antigen is not identified. Additional DNA sequences in this sample encode the identical CDR3.

The gene calls are TRBV7-2 and TRBJ1-1; 7 nucleotides align to TRBD1. Sequenced here: blood, sampled from a patient whose treatment included radiotherapy and nephrectomy. The TCR comes from a man aged 50 to 60 with renal cell carcinoma. CDR3 residues: CASSRQGNTEAFF. CDR3 coding DNA: TGTGCCAGCAGCCGACAGGGGAACACTGAAGCTTTCTTT.